These 27 T cell receptor beta chains were sequenced from one sample in a study of cytomegalovirus exposure and HLA in healthy donors. PCR was performed using 60 Vbeta and 13 Jbeta primers. Data came from immunoSEQ multiplex PCR; TCRdb stores just in-frame clones and leaves some out. The profile shows under 40,000 clones, more than 80% of them singletons. The material sequenced was PBMCs. These receptors came from a male donor in good health and CMV-seronegative.

This clone has just a few counts. The sample has other DNA sequences that encode this CDR3 too. The rearrangement joins TRBV5-6 to TRBJ1-1, with D maybe TRBD1 (6 bases). The germline CDR1 and CDR2 sequences are SGHDT and YYEEEE. The CDR3 has 13 residues. V was clipped by 2 bases and J by 1 base, with 6 bases between them. CDR3 DNA: TGTGCCAGCAGCTTAGGGGGGAACACTGAAGCTTTCTTT. Translated, it gives CASSLGGNTEAFF.

V is TRBV18 and J is TRBJ1-1; 7 nucleotides match TRBD1. CDR3 length: 14 residues. The junction had 4 bases not matched to a gene; V was cut back by 3 bases and J by 3 bases. Germline V gene data show CDR1 as KGHSH and CDR2 as LQKENI. CDR3 bases: TGTGCCAGCTCACCGTTCCAGGGGGACACTGAAGCTTTCTTT. Translation gives CASSPFQGDTEAFF.

About this clone itself: Other nucleotide sequences from this sample produce the same CDR3. The chain couples TRBV7-9 to TRBJ1-1; D is unresolved. This CDR3 has 14 residues. Trimming removed 1 base from V and 4 bases from J, with 10 bases in between. The germline V gene has CDR1 SEHNR and CDR2 FQNEAQ (reference sequence). CDR3 nucleotides: TGTGCCAGCAGCTTAGGAGGTCTGGGCACTGAAGCTTTCTTT. Protein: CASSLGGLGTEAFF.

V usage is TRBV11-3 and J usage is TRBJ2-1; 8 positions agree with TRBD2. After removal of 1 base from V and 0 bases from J, the junction contained 8 bases not matched to a gene. This CDR3 has 18 amino acids. Germline V gene lookup returns CDR1 SGHNT and CDR2 YENEEA. The DNA for the CDR3 is TGTGCCAGCAGCTTAGGTGGGGCGGGGGGCCTCTCCTACAATGAGCAGTTCTTC. Protein product: CASSLGGAGGLSYNEQFF.

J is TRBJ2-5 and V is TRBV6-5, with TRBD1 matching over 9 bases. The assigned J gene may be wrong: the sequence end matches TRBJ2-7 better. CDR3 length: 14 amino acids. Per germline, CDR1 MNHEY and CDR2 SVGAGI. The DNA of the CDR3 is TGTGCCAGCAGTTACTCGTGGGGACAGGGCGAGCAGTACTTC. Its protein is CASSYSWGQGEQYF.

This chain links TRBV23-1 with TRBJ1-5; 7 bases match TRBD1. TRBV23-1 is an ORF, and what it does is uncertain. V was clipped by 0 bases and J by 4 bases; unmatched bases: 0. This CDR3 region has 14 residues. This chain's CDR3 is CASSQSRGNQPQHF. As DNA, the CDR3 is TGCGCCAGCAGTCAATCCAGGGGGAATCAGCCCCAGCATTTT.

This clone was found once. The gene calls are TRBV6-1 and TRBJ1-3; a possible D gene is TRBD1 (6 bases). Germline CDR1 is MNHNS and CDR2 is SASEGT. The ends were cut back, 4 bases at V and 0 bases at J, with 10 bases in the middle. This CDR3 has 15 residues. CDR3 nucleotides: TGTGCCAGCAGTGGGACAGTAAGCTCTGGAAACACCATATATTTT. Protein: CASSGTVSSGNTIYF.

The gene calls are TRBV28 and TRBJ2-2; TRBD1 is a possible D gene (6 bases). Germline CDR1 reads MDHEN; CDR2 reads SYDVKM. The CDR3 sequence is 15 residues long. The germline V and J ends were trimmed by 5 bases and 1 base, with 11 bases remaining between them. The CDR3 sequence is CASSLPTGNTGELFF. The CDR3 region has the DNA TGTGCCAGCAGTCTCCCGACAGGGAACACCGGGGAGCTGTTTTTT. The whole variable domain, filled in from reference TRBV28 and TRBJ2-2, reads DVKVTQSSRYLVKRTGEKVFLECVQDMDHENMFWYRQDPGLGLRLIYFSYDVKMKEKGDIPEGYSVSREKKERFSLILESASTNQTSMYLCASSLPTGNTGELFFGEGSRLTVL.

The table lists this clone with a few counts. The rearrangement links TRBV4-1 to TRBJ1-1; D gene ambiguous. Germline loops: CDR1 MGHRA, CDR2 YSYEKL. Trimming stripped 3 bases from V and 3 bases from J, with 5 bases between. The CDR3 has 12 amino acids. In nucleotides, the CDR3 is TGCGCCAGCAGCCACCCCTACACTGAAGCTTTCTTT. It is translated as CASSHPYTEAFF.

This chain uses TRBV29-1 with TRBJ2-5; 12 nucleotides align to TRBD2. The CDR3 extends over 14 amino acids. The V gene's germline CDR1 is SQVTM and CDR2 ANQGSEA. Trimming removed 7 bases from V and 4 bases from J; junction bases left unmatched: 7. CDR3 nucleotides: TGCAGCGCAGAAACTAGCGGGGGGAGAGAGACCCAGTACTTC. Amino acids: CSAETSGGRETQYF.

J is TRBJ2-6 and V is TRBV14, with unresolved D. Looked up from germline, CDR1 is SGHDN and CDR2 is FVKESK. This CDR3 is built from 15 residues. Trimming stripped 0 bases from V and 2 bases from J, with 5 bases between. DNA of the CDR3: TGTGCCAGCAGCCAAGATCGTACTGGGGCCAACGTCCTGACTTTC. It translates to CASSQDRTGANVLTF.

In DNA, the CDR3 is TGCGCCAGCAGCTTGGGGCGACAGGGGGATCTAGAGGGCTACACCTTC. Translation gives CASSLGRQGDLEGYTF. This chain uses TRBV5-1 with TRBJ1-2; 9 bases fit TRBD1. Per the germline V gene, CDR1 is SGHRS and CDR2 is YFSETQ. The CDR3 runs 16 residues. J gave up 8 bases and V 0 bases, and 11 bases lay outside the gene matches.

The table lists this clone with a few counts. The chain combines TRBV5-1 with TRBJ2-7; no clear D gene. Between the trimmed V and J ends, which lost 0 bases and 5 bases, there was a span of 9 bases. This CDR3 spans 13 amino acids. CDR1 SGHRS and CDR2 YFSETQ come from the germline V gene. The CDR3 nucleotides are TGCGCCAGCAGCTTGGGGCAGGTGAACGAGCAGTACTTC. It codes for CASSLGQVNEQYF.

The rearrangement uses TRBV7-9 and TRBJ2-2, with D perhaps TRBD1 (6 bases). Per germline, CDR1 SEHNR and CDR2 FQNEAQ (reference sequence). V was shortened by 4 bases and J by 4 bases, with 7 bases between the two germline ends. The CDR3 length is 13 residues. This CDR3 is CASSSRGTGELFF. The CDR3 nucleotides read TGTGCCAGCAGCTCCAGGGGCACCGGGGAGCTGTTTTTT.

Worth noting for this clone: A read error may produce the germline difference seen at one junction end. The chain joins TRBV7-2 to TRBJ2-7, with 11 nucleotides matching TRBD2. This CDR3 is 15 amino acids long. Germline CDR1 reads SGHTA; CDR2 reads FQGNSA. The CDR3: CASSLGTSGSYEQYF. DNA for the CDR3: TGTGCCAGCAGTTTAGGAACTAGCGGGAGCTACGAGCAGTACTTC.

The rearrangement uses TRBV6-1 and TRBJ2-5; 10 bases agree with TRBD2. Germline V gene sequence: CDR1 MNHNS, CDR2 SASEGT. Trimming removed 5 bases from V and 0 bases from J; junction bases left unmatched: 3. This CDR3 contains 15 residues. The CDR3 here is CASSWTSGNQETQYF. In DNA form, the CDR3 reads TGTGCCAGCAGTTGGACTAGCGGCAACCAAGAGACCCAGTACTTC.

This chain links TRBV19 with TRBJ1-5; D remains ambiguous. CDR1 and CDR2 (germline): LNHDA, SQIVND (reference sequence). V lost 5 bases to trimming and J lost 2 bases, with 7 bases between them. The CDR3 sequence is 13 residues long. CDR3 DNA sequence: TGTGCCAGTAGTTATTCAGGCAATCAGCCCCAGCATTTT. The encoded protein is CASSYSGNQPQHF.

The V gene is TRBV6-1, the J gene TRBJ1-5; 7 nucleotides agree with TRBD1. Germline trimming cut 4 bases from V and 2 bases from J; bases unmatched to any gene: 8. The germline gives CDR1 MNHNS, CDR2 SASEGT. The CDR3 has 16 residues. The CDR3 spells CASSGNRGWGNQPQHF. CDR3 sequence (DNA): TGTGCCAGCAGTGGCAACAGGGGATGGGGCAATCAGCCCCAGCATTTT.

The gene calls are TRBV5-4 and TRBJ2-1; 8 positions match TRBD1. Germline V gene sequence: CDR1 SGHNT, CDR2 YYREEE (reference sequence). This CDR3 is 15 amino acids long. V shed 3 bases and J 3 bases; nucleotides not matched to a gene: 5. CDR3 bases: TGTGCCAGCAGCTCTCCGGGACAGGACTACAATGAGCAGTTCTTC. It codes for CASSSPGQDYNEQFF.

This chain connects TRBV28 to TRBJ1-2; no firm D call. From germline, CDR1 is MDHEN and CDR2 SYDVKM. V was cut by 6 bases and J by 2 bases, with 13 bases left in between. This CDR3 is built from 14 residues. CDR3 DNA: TGTGCCAGCAGCCCCTTTGAAGCGAACTATGGCTACACCTTC. As protein: CASSPFEANYGYTF.

The J gene is TRBJ1-2, the V gene TRBV6-4; 12 bases map to TRBD1. Germline CDR1 MRHNA, CDR2 SNTAGT. With 4 bases clipped from V and 7 bases from J, the junction kept 4 bases outside the gene matches. CDR3 length: 14 residues. CDR3 in DNA: TGTGCCAGCAGTGGTACGGGACAGGGGGCTGGCTACACCTTC. It codes for CASSGTGQGAGYTF.

The chain couples TRBV7-9 to TRBJ1-1; possible D gene TRBD1, 6 bases. V lost 0 bases to trimming and J lost 4 bases, with 9 bases between them. Germline CDR1 is SEHNR and CDR2 is FQNEAQ (reference sequence). The CDR3 loop spans 14 amino acids. The CDR3 is CASSLAGGGTEAFF. In nucleotides, the CDR3 is TGTGCCAGCAGCTTAGCAGGGGGGGGCACTGAAGCTTTCTTT. Looking up the rest from reference TRBV7-9 and TRBJ1-1 gives the full variable domain: DTGVSQNPRHKITKRGQNVTFRCDPISEHNRLYWYRQTLGQGPEFLTYFQNEAQLEKSRLLSDRFSAERPKGSFSTLEIQRTEQGDSAMYLCASSLAGGGTEAFFGQGTRLTVV.

V and J are TRBV30 and TRBJ1-4; 7 bases are a match to TRBD1. This CDR3 is 15 amino acids long. Germline lookup yields CDR1 GTSNPN and CDR2 SVGIG (reference sequence). After removal of 0 bases from V and 7 bases from J, the junction contained 8 bases not matched to a gene. CDR3 nucleotides: TGTGCCTGGAGTGTACGGGCAGGGGGAGGTGAAAAACTGTTTTTT. Its translation is CAWSVRAGGGEKLFF.

This CDR3 reads CASSWRGSGPATDTQYF. The CDR3 coding sequence is TGTGCCAGCAGCTGGAGGGGTAGCGGACCGGCGACAGATACGCAGTATTTT. The chain joins TRBV7-2 to TRBJ2-3; TRBD2 is a possible D gene (6 bases). V shed 4 bases and J shed 3 bases, with 20 bases lying between them. In germline, CDR1 is SGHTA, CDR2 FQGNSA. The CDR3 is 17 amino acids.

V usage is TRBV7-9 and J usage is TRBJ2-2; TRBD2 agrees at 11 bases. The germline gives CDR1 SEHNR, CDR2 FQNEAQ (reference sequence). CDR3 length equals 17 residues. Germline trimming cut 1 base from V and 5 bases from J; bases unmatched to any gene: 6. CDR3 in DNA: TGTGCCAGCAGCTTAGTGGCTCTAGCGGGGGGAACCGGGGAGCTGTTTTTT. Translating gives CASSLVALAGGTGELFF.

J is TRBJ2-3 and V is TRBV5-4; D is perhaps TRBD1 (6 bases). The CDR3 has 14 residues. V gave up 0 bases and J gave up 4 bases, with 9 bases separating them. Germline V lookup: CDR1 SGHNT, CDR2 YYREEE (reference sequence). The CDR3 loop is CASSLDRVADTQYF. Written as DNA, the CDR3 is TGTGCCAGCAGCTTGGACAGGGTTGCAGATACGCAGTATTTT.

Written as DNA, the CDR3 is TGTGCCAGCAGTCACACTAGCGACAGACCCTACGAGCAGTACTTC. It codes for CASSHTSDRPYEQYF. The rearrangement joins TRBV27 to TRBJ2-7; 7 positions agree with TRBD2. The CDR3 sequence is 15 residues long. Per germline, CDR1 MNHEY and CDR2 SMNVEV (reference sequence). V lost 5 bases, J lost 2 bases, and 9 bases stayed unmatched.